A selection of T cell receptor beta chains follows, all from one sample in a study of cytomegalovirus exposure and HLA in healthy donors. Here immunoSEQ multiplex PCR was the method, and the copy in TCRdb shows in-frame clones only, minus some. The sample lists 150,000 to 200,000 clones, roughly 65% occurring once. Sequencing used PBMCs. These receptor sequences come from a man aged 18 to 29 in good health and CMV-seropositive. The CDR3 runs from the conserved cysteine through the conserved F or W. The D gene is left open where the match is weak. A clone size is listed for some rows: how often the clone was seen (once, few, many), or a class if it is expanded.

v_gene: TRBV28
abundance: NA
d_gene: NA
j_gene: TRBJ1-2
CDR3aa: CASSPQDYGYTF
CDR3nt: TGTGCCAGCAGTCCACAGGACTATGGCTACACCTTC

v_gene: TRBV28
abundance: NA
d_gene: TRBD1
j_gene: TRBJ2-5
CDR3aa: CASSTQGAQETQYF
CDR3nt: TGTGCCAGTAGTACACAGGGGGCGCAAGAGACCCAGTACTTC

v_gene: TRBV7-9
abundance: NA
d_gene: NA
j_gene: TRBJ2-3
CDR3aa: CASGGRGDTQYF
CDR3nt: TGTGCCAGTGGTGGTAGGGGAGATACGCAGTATTTT

v_gene: TRBV11-2
abundance: NA
d_gene: NA
j_gene: TRBJ2-1
CDR3aa: CATTSWSGDDEQFF
CDR3nt: TGTGCCACCACATCATGGTCAGGCGACGATGAGCAGTTCTTC

v_gene: TRBV9
abundance: NA
d_gene: NA
j_gene: TRBJ2-3
CDR3aa: CASSVAGTDTNTQYF
CDR3nt: TGTGCCAGCAGCGTTGCCGGGACTGACACAAATACGCAGTATTTT

v_gene: TRBV6-5
abundance: NA
d_gene: NA
j_gene: TRBJ2-3
CDR3aa: CASSLDGTDTQYF
CDR3nt: TGTGCCAGCAGCCTAGACGGGACAGATACGCAGTATTTT

v_gene: TRBV4-1
abundance: once
d_gene: TRBD2
j_gene: TRBJ2-2
CDR3aa: CASSHLIAGVNTGELFF
CDR3nt: TGCGCCAGCAGCCACCTTATAGCGGGGGTAAACACCGGGGAGCTGTTTTTT

v_gene: TRBV10-2
abundance: NA
d_gene: TRBD1
j_gene: TRBJ1-2
CDR3aa: CASSEWGDRGNYGYTF
CDR3nt: TGCGCCAGCAGTGAGTGGGGGGACAGGGGTAACTATGGCTACACCTTC

v_gene: TRBV29-1
abundance: NA
d_gene: NA
j_gene: TRBJ2-5
CDR3aa: CSVAGSDRQETQYF
CDR3nt: TGCAGCGTTGCGGGGTCAGATCGCCAAGAGACCCAGTACTTC

v_gene: TRBV7-2
abundance: NA
d_gene: NA
j_gene: TRBJ1-4
CDR3aa: CASSLGGSQKLFF
CDR3nt: TGTGCCAGCAGCTTAGGGGGCAGTCAGAAACTGTTTTTT

v_gene: TRBV27
abundance: few
d_gene: TRBD1
j_gene: TRBJ2-5
CDR3aa: CASSTTGGEGETQYF
CDR3nt: TGTGCCAGCAGTACGACAGGGGGAGAAGGGGAGACCCAGTACTTC

v_gene: TRBV6-1
abundance: few
d_gene: NA
j_gene: TRBJ1-1
CDR3aa: CASSEVGGNTEAFF
CDR3nt: TGTGCCAGCAGTGAAGTCGGGGGGAACACTGAAGCTTTCTTT

v_gene: TRBV19
abundance: NA
d_gene: NA
j_gene: TRBJ1-2
CDR3aa: CASSRDSDYGYTF
CDR3nt: TGTGCCAGTAGTAGAGACAGCGACTATGGCTACACCTTC

v_gene: TRBV2
abundance: few
d_gene: NA
j_gene: TRBJ1-4
CDR3aa: CASRDGTNEKLFF
CDR3nt: TGTGCCAGCAGGGACGGGACAAATGAAAAACTGTTTTTT

v_gene: TRBV4-2
abundance: NA
d_gene: NA
j_gene: TRBJ1-1
CDR3aa: CASSQEQADTEAFF
CDR3nt: TGTGCCAGCAGCCAAGAACAGGCAGACACTGAAGCTTTCTTT

v_gene: TRBV18
abundance: NA
d_gene: NA
j_gene: TRBJ2-3
CDR3aa: CASSPQGVGTDTQYF
CDR3nt: TGTGCCAGCTCACCACAAGGGGTGGGCACAGATACGCAGTATTTT

v_gene: TRBV14
abundance: NA
d_gene: NA
j_gene: TRBJ2-3
CDR3aa: CASSRRSVYTPSTDTQYF
CDR3nt: TGTGCCAGCAGCCGCAGAAGCGTCTACACCCCTAGCACAGATACGCAGTATTTT

v_gene: TRBV5-6
abundance: NA
d_gene: NA
j_gene: TRBJ1-6
CDR3aa: CASSPARLTVSPLHF
CDR3nt: TGTGCCAGCAGCCCGGCCCGATTGACTGTTTCACCCCTCCACTTT

v_gene: TRBV11-2
abundance: once
d_gene: TRBD1
j_gene: TRBJ1-2
CDR3aa: CASTRTGGARGYTF
CDR3nt: TGTGCCAGCACCCGGACAGGGGGCGCCCGGGGCTACACCTTC

v_gene: TRBV7-8
abundance: NA
d_gene: NA
j_gene: TRBJ1-1
CDR3aa: CASSSSGAGEAFF
CDR3nt: TGTGCCAGCAGCTCATCAGGGGCTGGTGAAGCTTTCTTT

v_gene: TRBV25-1
abundance: NA
d_gene: TRBD1
j_gene: TRBJ1-2
CDR3aa: CASGPAYWTGYGYTF
CDR3nt: TGTGCCAGCGGACCGGCATACTGGACAGGCTATGGCTACACCTTC

v_gene: TRBV5-6
abundance: once
d_gene: TRBD1
j_gene: TRBJ1-1
CDR3aa: CASSLSTGREAFF
CDR3nt: TGTGCCAGCAGCTTATCGACAGGGCGTGAAGCTTTCTTT

v_gene: TRBV10-3
abundance: NA
d_gene: NA
j_gene: TRBJ2-5
CDR3aa: CAISRRDGETQYF
CDR3nt: TGTGCCATCAGTCGGAGAGATGGAGAGACCCAGTACTTC

v_gene: TRBV29-1
abundance: NA
d_gene: NA
j_gene: TRBJ1-2
CDR3aa: CSVGAEGGYGYTF
CDR3nt: TGCAGCGTTGGAGCGGAGGGCGGCTATGGCTACACCTTC

v_gene: TRBV2
abundance: NA
d_gene: NA
j_gene: TRBJ2-3
CDR3aa: CASSESRSSTDTQYF
CDR3nt: TGTGCCAGCAGTGAAAGTAGATCTAGCACAGATACGCAGTATTTT

v_gene: TRBV19
abundance: NA
d_gene: NA
j_gene: TRBJ1-1
CDR3aa: CASSIEGGSEAFF
CDR3nt: TGTGCCAGTAGTATAGAGGGGGGGAGTGAAGCTTTCTTT

v_gene: TRBV4-2
abundance: NA
d_gene: NA
j_gene: TRBJ2-3
CDR3aa: CASSQEHLSTDTQYF
CDR3nt: TGTGCCAGCAGCCAGGAGCACCTTAGCACAGATACGCAGTATTTT

v_gene: TRBV7-9
abundance: NA
d_gene: NA
j_gene: TRBJ1-2
CDR3aa: CASSRTVANYGYTF
CDR3nt: TGTGCCAGCAGTCGGACAGTAGCTAACTATGGCTACACCTTC

v_gene: TRBV6-4
abundance: NA
d_gene: TRBD1
j_gene: TRBJ1-2
CDR3aa: CASRGQGAAGYGYTF
CDR3nt: TGTGCCAGCAGGGGACAGGGGGCTGCTGGCTATGGCTACACCTTC

v_gene: TRBV6-5
abundance: NA
d_gene: NA
j_gene: TRBJ1-4
CDR3aa: CAVGRGEKLFF
CDR3nt: TGTGCCGTGGGGAGAGGGGAAAAACTGTTTTTT

v_gene: TRBV6-5
abundance: NA
d_gene: NA
j_gene: TRBJ1-4
CDR3aa: CASRTSGATNEKLFF
CDR3nt: TGTGCCAGCAGAACATCGGGAGCAACTAATGAAAAACTGTTTTTT

v_gene: TRBV7-9
abundance: NA
d_gene: NA
j_gene: TRBJ2-3
CDR3aa: CATGETATDTQYF
CDR3nt: TGTGCCACGGGGGAGACCGCCACAGATACGCAGTATTTT

v_gene: TRBV7-9
abundance: NA
d_gene: TRBD1
j_gene: TRBJ1-1
CDR3aa: CASGQGLGEAFF
CDR3nt: TGTGCCAGCGGACAGGGGCTGGGTGAAGCTTTCTTT

v_gene: TRBV6-5
abundance: many
d_gene: NA
j_gene: TRBJ1-2
CDR3aa: CASSTRGRVDGYTF
CDR3nt: TGTGCCAGCAGTACCAGGGGTAGGGTTGATGGCTACACCTTC

v_gene: TRBV2
abundance: NA
d_gene: TRBD2
j_gene: TRBJ2-3
CDR3aa: CASKGLAGVGTQYF
CDR3nt: TGTGCCAGCAAAGGACTAGCGGGAGTTGGTACGCAGTATTTT

v_gene: TRBV10-3
abundance: NA
d_gene: NA
j_gene: TRBJ1-1
CDR3aa: CAISEPGTSGNTEAFF
CDR3nt: TGTGCCATCAGTGAGCCCGGTACCTCAGGGAACACTGAAGCTTTCTTT

v_gene: TRBV6-5
abundance: few
d_gene: TRBD1
j_gene: TRBJ1-3
CDR3aa: CASRPGQVPNTIYF
CDR3nt: TGTGCCAGCAGACCGGGACAGGTGCCAAACACCATATATTTT

v_gene: TRBV9
abundance: NA
d_gene: NA
j_gene: TRBJ1-1
CDR3aa: CASSVDSGERAFF
CDR3nt: TGTGCCAGCAGCGTAGATTCGGGTGAGCGAGCTTTCTTT

v_gene: TRBV28
abundance: NA
d_gene: NA
j_gene: TRBJ2-5
CDR3aa: CASRQQETQYF
CDR3nt: TGTGCCAGCCGACAGCAAGAGACCCAGTACTTC

v_gene: TRBV29-1
abundance: NA
d_gene: NA
j_gene: TRBJ1-1
CDR3aa: CSVVPGPLGGEAFF
CDR3nt: TGCAGCGTCGTGCCGGGACCACTGGGGGGGGAAGCTTTCTTT

v_gene: TRBV5-1
abundance: few
d_gene: NA
j_gene: TRBJ1-6
CDR3aa: CASSLADFNSPLHF
CDR3nt: TGCGCCAGCAGCTTGGCGGACTTTAATTCACCCCTCCACTTT

v_gene: TRBV6-1
abundance: once
d_gene: NA
j_gene: TRBJ1-2
CDR3aa: CASSENGGGSFYGYTF
CDR3nt: TGTGCCAGCAGTGAAAATGGAGGCGGCAGTTTCTATGGCTACACCTTC

v_gene: TRBV18
abundance: NA
d_gene: NA
j_gene: TRBJ2-5
CDR3aa: CASSKEGAGETQYF
CDR3nt: TGTGCCAGCTCGAAGGAGGGGGCAGGAGAGACCCAGTACTTC

v_gene: TRBV19
abundance: NA
d_gene: NA
j_gene: TRBJ2-2
CDR3aa: CASSMKTSTGELFF
CDR3nt: TGTGCCAGTAGTATGAAAACTTCCACCGGGGAGCTGTTTTTT

v_gene: TRBV5-1
abundance: few
d_gene: TRBD2
j_gene: TRBJ2-1
CDR3aa: CASSLRTSGGDNEQFF
CDR3nt: TGCGCCAGCAGCCTACGGACTAGCGGGGGGGACAATGAGCAGTTCTTC

v_gene: TRBV30
abundance: NA
d_gene: NA
j_gene: TRBJ2-6
CDR3aa: CAWSVRGANVLTF
CDR3nt: TGTGCCTGGAGTGTCCGTGGGGCCAACGTCCTGACTTTC

v_gene: TRBV18
abundance: NA
d_gene: NA
j_gene: TRBJ1-2
CDR3aa: CASSPQAGNYGYTF
CDR3nt: TGTGCCAGCTCACCACAGGCGGGAAACTATGGCTACACCTTC